The entry that follows covers one TCR beta chain sequence. The data stem from a study of blood T cell repertoires in COVID-19. Clones were read by immunoSEQ multiplex PCR, and TCRdb kept only the in-frame ones, dropping some. This table has 250,000 to 350,000 clones, approximately 90% appearing once. With V trimmed by 6 bases and J by 7 bases, 11 bases remained unmatched. The CDR3 loop spans 15 amino acids. The germline gives CDR1 SGHDT, CDR2 YYEEEE. The chain combines TRBV5-6 with TRBJ2-1, with 9 positions matching TRBD2. This clonotype was sampled from a woman in her forties or fifties who had recovered from COVID-19. The specimen was peripheral blood. The CDR3 spells CASIPWKAGGNEQFF. CDR3 nucleotides: TGTGCCAGCATCCCGTGGAAAGCGGGAGGTAATGAGCAGTTCTTC.